The clone carrying this T cell receptor (beta chain) was picked up a small number of times. Authors' methods: Quantification of nucleated cells was approximated via reference gene primer amplification. The assay was immunoSEQ multiplex PCR, and TCRdb's table has in-frame clones only and misses some. V, J and clone size derive from that table, while D and trimming were established from the DNA sequence. The data contain 180,000 or so clones, over 70% of them singletons. This CDR3 has 16 amino acids. V trimming: 0 bases; J trimming: 4 bases; junction bases outside the gene matches: 4. Per the germline V gene, CDR1 is LGHDT and CDR2 is YNNKEL (reference sequence). These data come from a study of blood T cell repertoires in COVID-19.

The sequenced sample was PBMCs or T cells enriched from blood (not recorded which). The chain joins TRBV3-1 (or the pseudogene TRBV3-2) to TRBJ1-3, with TRBD1 matching 9 bases. The sequence was obtained from a man in his sixties who had been exposed to COVID-19. Written as DNA, the CDR3 is TGTGCCAGCAGCCAAGAACAGGGGGCTTGGGGAAACACCATATATTTT. Its translation is CASSQEQGAWGNTIYF.